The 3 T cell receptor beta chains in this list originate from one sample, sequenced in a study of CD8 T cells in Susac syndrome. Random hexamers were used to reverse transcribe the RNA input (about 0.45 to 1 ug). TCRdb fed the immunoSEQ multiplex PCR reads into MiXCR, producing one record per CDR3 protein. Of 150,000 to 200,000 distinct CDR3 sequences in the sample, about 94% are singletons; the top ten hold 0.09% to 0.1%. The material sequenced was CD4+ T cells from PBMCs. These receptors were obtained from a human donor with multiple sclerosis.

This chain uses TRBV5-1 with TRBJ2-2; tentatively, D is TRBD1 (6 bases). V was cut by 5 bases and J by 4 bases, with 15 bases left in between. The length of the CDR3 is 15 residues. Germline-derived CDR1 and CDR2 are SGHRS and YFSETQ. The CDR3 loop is CASRLPGQITGELFF. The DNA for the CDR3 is TGCGCCAGCAGGCTCCCGGGACAAATCACCGGGGAGCTGTTTTTT.

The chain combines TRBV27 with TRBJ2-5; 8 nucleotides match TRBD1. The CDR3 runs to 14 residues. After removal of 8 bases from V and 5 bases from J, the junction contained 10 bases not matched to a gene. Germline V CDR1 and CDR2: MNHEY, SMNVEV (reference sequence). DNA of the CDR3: TGTGCCAGCTACCGCAGGGGGCGTACGGAGACCCAGTACTTC. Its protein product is CASYRRGRTETQYF.

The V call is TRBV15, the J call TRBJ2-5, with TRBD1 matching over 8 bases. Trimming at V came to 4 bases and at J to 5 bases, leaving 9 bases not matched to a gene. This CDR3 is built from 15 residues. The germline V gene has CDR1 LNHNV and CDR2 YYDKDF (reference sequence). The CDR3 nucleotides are TGTGCCACCAGCACGACAGGGGCGGGGCTGGAGACCCAGTACTTC. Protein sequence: CATSTTGAGLETQYF.